This T cell receptor beta chain was found in a study of shared clonotypes between healthy human individuals. The assay was immunoSEQ multiplex PCR, and TCRdb's table has in-frame clones only and misses some. The table shows about half a million clones, with more than 65% occurring only once. The CDR3 is made up of 14 amino acids. Trimming stripped 0 bases from V and 12 bases from J, with 15 bases between. The germline CDR1 and CDR2 sequences are SGHTA and FQGTGA. Material: PBMCs. This chain uses TRBV7-3 with TRBJ2-1; the D gene is possibly TRBD2 (6 bases). The sequence was collected from a woman aged 40 to 50 in good health. Some clones in this sample may be carry-over from other donors' samples. The CDR3 protein is CASSLTGGGPGQFF. The CDR3 coding sequence is TGTGCCAGCAGCTTAACGGGAGGCGGGCCCGGGCAGTTCTTC.